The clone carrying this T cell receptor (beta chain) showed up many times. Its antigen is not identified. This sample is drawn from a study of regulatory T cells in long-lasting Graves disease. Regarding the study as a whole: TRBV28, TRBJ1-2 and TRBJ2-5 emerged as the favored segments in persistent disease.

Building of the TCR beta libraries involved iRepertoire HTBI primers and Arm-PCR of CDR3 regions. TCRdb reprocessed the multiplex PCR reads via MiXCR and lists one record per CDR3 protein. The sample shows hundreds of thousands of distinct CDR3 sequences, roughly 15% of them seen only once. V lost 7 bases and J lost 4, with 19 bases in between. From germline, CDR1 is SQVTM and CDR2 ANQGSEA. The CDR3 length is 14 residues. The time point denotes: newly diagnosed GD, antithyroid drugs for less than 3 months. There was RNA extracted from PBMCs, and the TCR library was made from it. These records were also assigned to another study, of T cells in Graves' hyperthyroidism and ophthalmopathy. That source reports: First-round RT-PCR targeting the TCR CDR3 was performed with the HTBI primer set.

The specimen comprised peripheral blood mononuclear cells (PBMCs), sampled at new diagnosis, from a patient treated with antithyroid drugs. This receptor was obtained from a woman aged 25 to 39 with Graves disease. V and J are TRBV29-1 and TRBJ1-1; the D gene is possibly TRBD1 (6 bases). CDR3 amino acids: CSASGWGRITEAFF. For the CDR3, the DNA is TGCAGCGCTTCCGGGTGGGGGCGCATCACTGAAGCTTTCTTT.